This TCR beta chain emerged from a study of immune heterogeneity within non-small cell lung tumors. Study overall: Among the tumors, a few were squamous cell carcinomas, roughly 9 were non-squamous carcinomas and 1 was not otherwise specified. Study-level findings and limits: The repertoire of each individual patient held high-frequency T-cell receptor beta clonotypes that were largely distinct from those of other patients. For local T-cell clonality, the correlation with local tumor mutational burden was moderate but significant (R roughly 0.34).

With 600 ng used per sample, the template was genomic DNA from bulk tumor. From each primary tumor, several far-apart biopsies were obtained during surgery. Curative surgical treatment was performed in patients who had newly diagnosed, untreated non-small cell lung cancer. Multiplex PCR amplified the TCR beta CDR3 region. Its first round ran for 10 to 11 cycles with 32 V and 13 J primers. TCRdb reprocessed the multiplex PCR reads via MiXCR and lists one record per CDR3 protein. Altogether approximately 9,800 distinct CDR3 sequences are present, roughly 17% being singletons, with the ten largest covering roughly 3.7%. This clonotype was detected a few times. Antigen unknown. One junction end disagrees with the germline gene, perhaps due to a read error. This receptor was obtained from a man aged 35-49 years with non-small cell lung cancer. The sample was lung tumor tissue.

CDR3 sequence (DNA): TGTGCCAGTAGCACGAAAACGGGAGTCTCCTACAATGAGCATTTCTTC. Encoded protein: CASSTKTGVSYNEHFF. J is TRBJ2-1 and V is TRBV19; a weak D match, TRBD2 (6 bases). Germline CDR1 LNHDA, CDR2 SQIVND (reference sequence). The CDR3 totals 16 residues.